This T cell receptor beta chain was captured in a study of CD8 T cells in Susac syndrome. With random hexamers, roughly 0.5 to 1 ug RNA was reverse transcribed. An immunoSEQ multiplex PCR generated amplified TCR beta CDR3 products spanning 54 Vbeta and 13 Jbeta. TCRdb independently ran MiXCR on the immunoSEQ multiplex PCR reads; one entry per CDR3 protein. The table records just over 300,000 distinct CDR3 sequences, about 90% of them present only once. Deletions cut 6 bases from V and 8 bases from J, with 19 bases between. This CDR3 comprises 15 residues. TCR beta sequences were obtained from blood CD8+ and CD4+ T cells. The patients serving as multiple sclerosis controls were treatment-naive. They had stable or active relapsing-remitting disease and fulfilled revised McDonald criteria. Negative isolation was used for CD8+ and CD4+ T cells and FACS enrichment for TEMRA cells.

Material for sequencing was CD4+ T cells from PBMCs. The rearrangement joins TRBV12-3 or TRBV12-4 to TRBJ1-4, with D unresolved. This clonotype was obtained from a human donor with multiple sclerosis. In DNA, the CDR3 is TGTGCCAGCAGCCTTTTGGGCTCCTCGACCGAAAAACTGTTTTTT. This gives the protein CASSLLGSSTEKLFF.